Listed below are T cell receptor beta chains from one sample, sequenced in a study of Graves' ophthalmopathy and Graves' hyperthyroidism. TCRdb reanalysed the multiplex PCR reads using MiXCR and keeps one entry per CDR3 protein. The sample carries about 240,000 distinct CDR3 sequences, around 50% recorded once. Sequencing was done on a sample of peripheral blood. These TCRs come from an adult man with Graves' ophthalmopathy. Each CDR3 is given with its conserved first and last residue. A D gene is named only where the DNA matches it firmly. Only some rows state a clone size, as once, few, many or a class for expanded clones.

J: TRBJ2-7; V: TRBV7-9; length: 18; D: TRBD1; size: few; CDR3: CASSLAAVFPGQGYEQYF; DNA: TGTGCCAGCAGCTTAGCCGCGGTCTTCCCGGGACAGGGCTACGAGCAGTACTTC
J: TRBJ1-1; V: TRBV20-1; length: 21; D: -; size: -; CDR3: CSAYWAGRPHLGGGENTEAFF; DNA: TGCAGTGCTTACTGGGCAGGGAGGCCCCACCTGGGAGGAGGAGAGAACACTGAAGCTTTCTTT
J: TRBJ2-5; V: TRBV20-1; length: 15; D: -; size: -; CDR3: CSARMGQILQETQYF; DNA: TGCAGTGCTAGAATGGGGCAGATCTTACAAGAGACCCAGTACTTC
J: TRBJ2-2; V: TRBV7-2; length: 15; D: -; size: -; CDR3: CASSLALAIAGELFF; DNA: TGTGCCAGCAGCTTAGCGCTGGCGATAGCCGGGGAGCTGTTTTTT
J: TRBJ1-6; V: TRBV7-8; length: 15; D: TRBD1; size: few; CDR3: CASRGGTGRDSPLHF; DNA: TGTGCCAGCCGGGGGGGGACAGGGCGCGATTCACCCCTCCACTTT
J: TRBJ2-2; V: TRBV6-6; length: 13; D: -; size: many; CDR3: CASSYRDTGELFF; DNA: TGTGCCAGCAGTTACAGGGACACCGGGGAGCTGTTTTTT
J: TRBJ1-2; V: TRBV9; length: 12; D: -; size: -; CDR3: CASSPDPFGYTF; DNA: TGTGCCAGCAGCCCAGACCCCTTTGGCTACACCTTC
J: TRBJ2-7; V: TRBV7-2; length: 12; D: -; size: -; CDR3: CASSLAWYEQYF; DNA: TGTGCCAGCAGCTTAGCTTGGTACGAGCAGTACTTC
J: TRBJ1-3; V: TRBV5-1; length: 14; D: -; size: -; CDR3: CASSPSASGNTIYF; DNA: TGCGCCAGCAGCCCATCAGCCTCTGGAAACACCATATATTTT
J: TRBJ1-1; V: TRBV14; length: 11; D: -; size: -; CDR3: CASSHGTEAFF; DNA: TGTGCCAGCAGTCACGGGACAGAAGCTTTCTTT
J: TRBJ1-2; V: TRBV24-1; length: 13; D: -; size: many; CDR3: CATSDTGRYGYTF; DNA: TGTGCCACCAGTGATACAGGTCGTTATGGCTACACCTTC
J: TRBJ2-7; V: TRBV19; length: 11; D: -; size: few; CDR3: CASGQYYEQYF; DNA: TGTGCCAGTGGACAGTACTACGAGCAGTACTTC
J: TRBJ2-2; V: TRBV29-1; length: 14; D: TRBD2; size: -; CDR3: CSAGRRERPGELFF; DNA: TGCAGCGCAGGTCGGCGGGAGAGGCCCGGGGAGCTGTTTTTT
J: TRBJ1-6; V: TRBV9; length: 13; D: -; size: once; CDR3: CASGPRGFSPLHF; DNA: TGTGCCAGCGGCCCTAGGGGATTTTCACCCCTCCACTTT
J: TRBJ1-6; V: TRBV2; length: 13; D: TRBD1; size: many; CDR3: CASSVDRGSPLHF; DNA: TGTGCCAGCAGTGTTGACAGGGGATCACCCCTCCACTTT
J: TRBJ2-7; V: TRBV7-8; length: 14; D: -; size: -; CDR3: CASSLGGASYEQYF; DNA: TGTGCCAGCAGCTTAGGGGGGGCTTCCTACGAGCAGTACTTC
J: TRBJ1-5; V: TRBV7-6; length: 14; D: -; size: -; CDR3: CASSLLGGYQPQHF; DNA: TGTGCCAGCAGCCTCCTGGGAGGCTATCAGCCCCAGCATTTT
J: TRBJ2-7; V: TRBV5-1; length: 14; D: -; size: -; CDR3: CASSRRDGSYEQYF; DNA: TGCGCCAGCAGCCGACGGGACGGCAGCTACGAGCAGTACTTC
J: TRBJ2-6; V: TRBV7-2; length: 18; D: TRBD1; size: -; CDR3: CASSFATGGGSGANVLTF; DNA: TGTGCCAGCAGCTTCGCGACAGGGGGAGGGTCTGGGGCCAACGTCCTGACTTTC
J: TRBJ2-5; V: TRBV10-1; length: 14; D: -; size: -; CDR3: CASSEAGARETQYF; DNA: TGCGCCAGCAGTGAGGCAGGCGCGCGGGAGACCCAGTACTTC
J: TRBJ1-4; V: TRBV27; length: 15; D: -; size: few; CDR3: CASSLSQPTNEKLFF; DNA: TGTGCCAGCAGTTTATCACAGCCAACTAATGAAAAACTGTTTTTT
J: TRBJ1-1; V: TRBV7-6; length: 15; D: -; size: few; CDR3: CASSLGQGVNTEAFF; DNA: TGTGCCAGCAGCTTAGGGCAGGGAGTGAATACTGAAGCTTTCTTT
J: TRBJ1-5; V: TRBV12-3/TRBV12-4; length: 14; D: -; size: -; CDR3: CASSSPGEGQPQHF; DNA: TGTGCCAGCAGTTCCCCGGGGGAGGGTCAGCCCCAGCATTTT